One sample yielded the 32 T cell receptor beta chains listed below, sequenced in a study of T-cell reconstitution after alpha-beta-depleted transplantation in children (dated by TCRdb to about 2016). The treatment or condition label here, explained by the study, means: allogeneic hematopoietic cell transplantation with graft depleted of TCRalphabeta T cells and CD19 B cells. Library construction relied on PCR. Sequencing took place on an Illumina HiSeq 2500. Molecular barcoding was employed in the preparation of TCR libraries, with unique molecular identifiers being used to normalize TCRbeta repertoire quantification. The public sequencing data were trimmed at Q25 with fastp and processed into clonotypes with MiXCR by TCRdb, which kept only in-frame beta chains. One record per CDR3 amino acid sequence lists the most common genes and DNA. This sample gives approximately 500,000 distinct CDR3 sequences in total; 25% to 30% of them show up just once. Approximately 39% of the sample is held by the ten biggest clonotypes.

This sample comprised PBMCs, obtained before TCRalphabeta/CD19-depleted stem cell transplant. The receptors stem from a boy under two years old with Wiskott-Aldrich syndrome, due to receive a stem cell transplant.

DNA for the CDR3: TGCGCCAGCAGCTCACAGGGAGCCCTCTACGAGCAGTACTTC. This translates into CASSSQGALYEQYF. The chain carries TRBV5-1 and TRBJ2-7, with a weak D call TRBD1 (6 bases). Trimming stripped 3 bases from V and 3 bases from J, with 13 bases between. From germline, CDR1 is SGHRS and CDR2 YFSETQ. The CDR3 runs 14 residues.

This clonotype has just a few counts. The chain combines TRBV29-1 with TRBJ2-1, with 8 bases identical to TRBD2. This CDR3 has 15 residues. Unmatched junction bases numbered 6, after V lost 5 bases and J lost 0 bases. Per germline, CDR1 SQVTM and CDR2 ANQGSEA. For the CDR3, the DNA is TGCAGCGTTCTCGGGAGGGCGAGCTCCTACAATGAGCAGTTCTTC. It codes for CSVLGRASSYNEQFF.

The CDR3 coding sequence is TGCAGCGTTGTCCTAGCGGGAGGAAGCACAGATACGCAGTATTTT. It encodes CSVVLAGGSTDTQYF. The rearrangement joins TRBV29-1 to TRBJ2-3; TRBD2 matches 11 bases. There are 15 residues in the CDR3. The V segment lost 4 bases and the J segment 0 bases; nucleotides outside the gene matches: 3. Germline lookup yields CDR1 SQVTM and CDR2 ANQGSEA.

This clonotype was seen a handful of times. The DNA for the CDR3 is TGTGCCAGCAGCTTAGGCCCATTTGATGAGCAGTTCTTC. Its translation: CASSLGPFDEQFF. The chain couples TRBV7-6 to TRBJ2-1; no clear D. Trimming removed 1 base at V and 8 bases at J, with 9 bases between. The V gene's germline CDR1 is SGHVS and CDR2 FNYEAQ. This CDR3 is 13 amino acids long.

This clonotype occurred a few times. The rearrangement links TRBV29-1 to TRBJ2-4, with D tentatively TRBD1 or TRBD2 (7 bases each). Looked up from germline, CDR1 is SQVTM and CDR2 is ANQGSEA. The V end lost 7 bases, the J end lost 7 bases, and 17 bases lay between the germline ends. The CDR3 loop spans 13 amino acids. The CDR3 region is CSGQGREGNIQYF. The DNA of the CDR3 is TGCAGCGGACAGGGTAGGGAGGGGAACATTCAGTACTTC.

The J gene is TRBJ2-2, the V gene TRBV28; D unclear. V was clipped by 8 bases and J by 5 bases, with 9 bases between them. The CDR3 runs to 12 residues. CDR1 is MDHEN and CDR2 is SYDVKM in the germline V gene. This CDR3 reads CASGRLTGELFF. CDR3 bases: TGTGCCAGCGGACGGTTAACCGGGGAGCTGTTTTTT. Supplemented by reference TRBV28 and TRBJ2-2, the full variable domain reads DVKVTQSSRYLVKRTGEKVFLECVQDMDHENMFWYRQDPGLGLRLIYFSYDVKMKEKGDIPEGYSVSREKKERFSLILESASTNQTSMYLCASGRLTGELFFGEGSRLTVL.

This sequence joins TRBV20-1 and TRBJ2-3; 13 nucleotides agree with TRBD2. The CDR3 runs 16 residues. V was clipped by 3 bases and J by 2 bases; unmatched bases: 5. Germline V gene sequence: CDR1 DFQATT, CDR2 SNEGSKA (reference sequence). The CDR3 region is CSASILAGGNTDTQYF. DNA of the CDR3: TGCAGTGCTAGTATACTAGCGGGAGGGAACACAGATACGCAGTATTTT.

This clonotype was seen only a few times. The J gene is TRBJ2-2, the V gene TRBV5-1; no clear D. Looked up from germline, CDR1 is SGHRS and CDR2 is YFSETQ. Deletions cut 7 bases from V and 1 base from J, with 8 bases between. The CDR3 spans 13 residues. The CDR3 sequence is CASAKMNTGELFF. The CDR3 DNA sequence: TGCGCCAGCGCGAAAATGAACACCGGGGAGCTGTTTTTT.

The genes are TRBV5-1 and TRBJ2-1; D is undetermined. The germline gives CDR1 SGHRS, CDR2 YFSETQ. Trimming shortened V by 2 bases and J by 8 bases, and 11 bases separated the two germline ends. This CDR3 is built from 13 residues. CDR3 loop: CASSLGSRDEQFF. CDR3 DNA sequence: TGCGCCAGCAGCTTAGGTAGCCGCGATGAGCAGTTCTTC.

The chain combines TRBV29-1 with TRBJ2-5, with a tentative D call TRBD2 (6 bases). The CDR3 length is 13 residues. The germline CDR1 and CDR2 sequences are SQVTM and ANQGSEA. V lost 8 bases and J 5 bases, leaving 18 bases between the germline ends. The CDR3 loop is CSSKEGARETQYF. CDR3 bases: TGCAGCTCTAAGGAGGGCGCGAGGGAGACCCAGTACTTC.

This clonotype was seen a handful of times. V gene TRBV20-1 combines with J gene TRBJ2-7; D is unclear. Trimming removed 3 bases from V and 3 bases from J, with 9 bases in between. The CDR3 totals 12 residues. CDR1 and CDR2 (germline): DFQATT, SNEGSKA (reference sequence). The CDR3 DNA follows: TGCAGTGCTAGCACAGATAACTACGAGCAGTACTTC. As protein: CSASTDNYEQYF.

The chain carries TRBV20-1 and TRBJ1-6, with D hard to call. V shed 1 base and J shed 6 bases, with 7 bases lying between them. The CDR3 is 13 amino acids. Per germline, CDR1 DFQATT and CDR2 SNEGSKA (reference sequence). CDR3 amino acids: CSARGGSNSPLHF. The DNA of the CDR3 is TGCAGTGCTAGAGGTGGCAGTAATTCACCCCTCCACTTT.

J is TRBJ2-2 and V is TRBV20-1; TRBD2 might be the D (6 bases). V gave up 1 base and J gave up 3 bases, with 12 bases separating them. Germline V CDR1 and CDR2: DFQATT, SNEGSKA (reference sequence). This CDR3 is built from 15 residues. Here the CDR3 reads CSARGGSGDTGELFF. The DNA of the CDR3 is TGCAGTGCTAGAGGGGGTAGCGGAGACACCGGGGAGCTGTTTTTT.

Note on this clonotype: A junction boundary mismatches the germline segment, possibly from a read error. This chain links TRBV20-1 with TRBJ1-5; D is unresolved. Germline assignment: CDR1 DFQATT and CDR2 SNEGSKA (reference sequence). The CDR3 spans 12 residues. CDR3 in amino acids: CSARFPNQPQHF. As DNA, the CDR3 is TGTAGTGCTAGATTCCCCAATCAGCCCCAGCATTTT.

The chain carries TRBV7-2 and TRBJ2-4, with D perhaps matching TRBD2 (5 bases). CDR3 length: 14 amino acids. CDR1 is SGHTA, CDR2 FQGNSA, per germline. V lost 1 base and J 8 bases, leaving 12 bases between the germline ends. The CDR3 reads CASSLGLTGYIQYF. The CDR3 DNA is TGTGCCAGCAGCTTAGGCCTAACGGGGTACATTCAGTACTTC. The full variable domain, with the rest looked up from reference TRBV7-2 and TRBJ2-4, is GAGVSQSPSNKVTEKGKDVELRCDPISGHTALYWYRQSLGQGLEFLIYFQGNSAPDKSGLPSDRFSAERTGGSVSTLTIQRTQQEDSAVYLCASSLGLTGYIQYFGAGTRLSVL.

CDR3: CASSPQGSVETQYF. In DNA form, the CDR3 reads TGTGCCAGCTCACCACAGGGATCGGTGGAGACCCAGTACTTC. The chain carries TRBV18 and TRBJ2-5; D unresolved. Deletions cut 1 base from V and 5 bases from J, with 11 bases between. This CDR3 spans 14 amino acids. Germline V gene lookup returns CDR1 KGHSH and CDR2 LQKENI.

This clonotype was observed a handful of times. This chain uses TRBV5-5 with TRBJ2-1; the match to TRBD1 covers 10 bases. V was clipped by 0 bases and J by 9 bases; unmatched bases: 6. CDR3 length equals 15 residues. Germline CDR1 is SGHKS and CDR2 is YYEKEE (reference sequence). As DNA, the CDR3 is TGTGCCAGCAGCTTGGGTGGGACAGGGGTCAGTGAGCAGTTCTTC. Translation gives CASSLGGTGVSEQFF.

This sequence joins TRBV28 and TRBJ1-3; tentatively, D is TRBD1 (5 bases). V was clipped by 6 bases and J by 2 bases, with 14 bases between them. Germline V gives CDR1 MDHEN, CDR2 SYDVKM. This CDR3 spans 15 amino acids. CDR3 coding DNA: TGTGCCAGCAGCCTTAGCACAGGCACTGGAAACACCATATATTTT. It is translated as CASSLSTGTGNTIYF.

This clonotype was seen more than once but under ten times. The rearrangement uses TRBV20-1 and TRBJ1-4, with TRBD1 matching over 8 bases. The V segment lost 0 bases and the J segment 8 bases; nucleotides outside the gene matches: 2. Germline V CDR1 and CDR2: DFQATT, SNEGSKA (reference sequence). This CDR3 comprises 13 residues. In nucleotides, the CDR3 is TGCAGTGCTAGAGACGGGACAGGAGAAAAACTGTTTTTT. This codes for CSARDGTGEKLFF.

This clonotype was seen more than once but under ten times. J is TRBJ2-1 and V is TRBV21-1; the D segment call TRBD1 is taken from the table without a DNA check. TRBV21-1 is recorded as a pseudogene. CDR3 size: 16 residues. CDR3 nucleotide sequence: TGTGCCAGCAGCACCACCGCCCCCATTGACTACAATGAGCAGTTCTTC. It yields the protein CASSTTAPIDYNEQFF.

This rearrangement joins TRBV4-2 to TRBJ1-1; D perhaps matches TRBD1 (5 bases). The V gene lost 3 bases and the J gene lost 0 bases, with 14 bases spanning the gap. The germline gives CDR1 LGHNA, CDR2 YNFKEQ. The CDR3 loop spans 16 amino acids. CDR3 in DNA: TGTGCCAGCAGCCAGTTTGCTGGGGCGTTGAACACTGAAGCTTTCTTT. This codes for CASSQFAGALNTEAFF.

This clonotype has a single count. V usage is TRBV18 and J usage is TRBJ2-7; TRBD1 agrees at 8 bases. V trimming: 4 bases; J trimming: 1 base; junction bases outside the gene matches: 6. Germline CDR1 KGHSH, CDR2 LQKENI. The CDR3 spans 15 residues. Written as DNA, the CDR3 is TGTGCCAGCTCACAGATCCGGGACAGGTCCTACGAGCAGTACTTC. It yields the protein CASSQIRDRSYEQYF.

This clonotype was seen a handful of times. This rearrangement joins TRBV15 to TRBJ1-5, with D tentatively TRBD1 (6 bases). Germline-derived CDR1 and CDR2 are LNHNV and YYDKDF (reference sequence). Between the trimmed V and J ends, which lost 4 bases and 6 bases, there was a span of 19 bases. This CDR3 has 16 residues. DNA for the CDR3: TGTGCCACCAGCACCTCTGTAGAGGGGGAGATTCAGCCCCAGCATTTT. This gives the protein CATSTSVEGEIQPQHF.

There are a few counts of this clonotype. The V call is TRBV29-1, the J call TRBJ2-5; no firm D call. The CDR3 consists of 14 residues. Germline CDR1 and CDR2: SQVTM and ANQGSEA. V lost 3 bases and J 2 bases, leaving 13 bases between the germline ends. CDR3 residues: CSVEGLGYQETQYF. For the CDR3, the DNA is TGCAGCGTTGAGGGCCTCGGGTATCAAGAGACCCAGTACTTC.

The chain joins TRBV6-5 to TRBJ1-5, with no clear D. This CDR3 region has 13 residues. V was clipped by 5 bases and J by 5 bases, with 10 bases between them. In germline, CDR1 is MNHEY, CDR2 SVGAGI. The CDR3 sequence: CASSHRRDQPQHF. Written as DNA, the CDR3 is TGTGCCAGCAGTCACAGACGGGATCAGCCCCAGCATTTT.

This clonotype was counted a few times. The chain recombines TRBV20-1 with TRBJ2-1; possible D gene TRBD1, 6 bases. Germline-derived CDR1 and CDR2 are DFQATT and SNEGSKA (reference sequence). V lost 3 bases and J lost 16, with 19 bases in between. The CDR3 is 12 residues long. The chain's CDR3 is CSARYRQGDIFF. The CDR3 DNA sequence: TGCAGTGCTAGGTACCGACAAGGGGACATCTTCTTC.

The V call is TRBV29-1, the J call TRBJ2-2, with TRBD1 identical over 7 bases. Germline V CDR1 and CDR2: SQVTM, ANQGSEA. The trim removed 7 bases at V and 7 bases at J, leaving 9 bases unmatched. The CDR3 length is 13 residues. The CDR3 here is CSATTGKGGELFF. The CDR3 DNA reads as TGCAGCGCTACGACAGGGAAAGGCGGGGAGCTGTTTTTT.

The chain recombines TRBV20-1 with TRBJ1-6; D not certain. Trimming took off 3 bases at V and 5 bases at J, with 11 bases between the two ends. Germline loops: CDR1 DFQATT, CDR2 SNEGSKA (reference sequence). The CDR3 loop spans 14 amino acids. The CDR3 nucleotides are TGCAGTGCTAGGCTGGGAGTCGATAATTCACCCCTCCACTTT. This sequence encodes CSARLGVDNSPLHF.

The chain links TRBV20-1 to TRBJ2-1; possibly TRBD2 for D (5 bases). CDR1 DFQATT and CDR2 SNEGSKA come from the germline V gene (reference sequence). The CDR3 has 17 amino acids. Written as DNA, the CDR3 is TGCAGCTCCTGGCTCTTGGCGGGTGGCAGCTCCTACAATGAGCAGTTCTTC. Encoded protein: CSSWLLAGGSSYNEQFF.

The V call is TRBV27, the J call TRBJ2-7; 7 bases fit TRBD2. The length of the CDR3 is 15 residues. Trimming took 2 bases from V and 4 from J; bases not matched to a gene: 8. Per the germline V gene, CDR1 is MNHEY and CDR2 is SMNVEV (reference sequence). CDR3 nucleotides: TGTGCCAGCAGTTTAAAGGCTTCTAGCGGATACGAGCAGTACTTC. This sequence encodes CASSLKASSGYEQYF.

This clonotype was seen a few times. The chain's CDR3 is CASRDSGSLYEQYF. As DNA, the CDR3 is TGTGCCAGCAGGGATAGCGGGAGTCTCTACGAGCAGTACTTC. V usage is TRBV11-2 and J usage is TRBJ2-7, with 9 bases aligning to TRBD2. Germline CDR1 and CDR2: SGHAT and FQNNGV. CDR3 length equals 14 residues. Trimming removed 6 bases from V and 3 bases from J; junction bases left unmatched: 6.

For the CDR3, the DNA is TGTGCCAGCAGCCGACTGGGACATTCCTCTGGAAACACCATATATTTT. Amino acid sequence: CASSRLGHSSGNTIYF. The chain carries TRBV7-9 and TRBJ1-3; tentatively, D is TRBD1 (6 bases). Looked up from germline, CDR1 is SEHNR and CDR2 is FQNEAQ (reference sequence). The CDR3 is made up of 16 amino acids. The V end was cut by 5 bases, the J end by 0 bases, with 14 bases between. The full variable domain, with the rest looked up from reference TRBV7-9 and TRBJ1-3, is DTGVSQNPRHKITKRGQNVTFRCDPISEHNRLYWYRQTLGQGPEFLTYFQNEAQLEKSRLLSDRFSAERPKGSFSTLEIQRTEQGDSAMYLCASSRLGHSSGNTIYFGEGSWLTVV.